In its sample, the clone carrying this T cell receptor (beta chain) was seen once. Its antigen is still unknown. PCR used 60 Vbeta primers and 13 Jbeta primers. The table came from immunoSEQ multiplex PCR; TCRdb's copy has only in-frame clones and leaves some out. The sample carries approximately 180,000 clones, approximately 80% recorded once. The sample is drawn from a study of cytomegalovirus exposure and HLA in healthy donors. Study-wide points: The availability of immune exposure information extended only to CMV serostatus. There were approximately 150 TCR beta chains listed as cytomegalovirus-associated.

Per the germline V gene, CDR1 is LGHNA and CDR2 is YSLEER. CDR3 length: 15 amino acids. After removal of 3 bases from V and 2 bases from J, the junction contained 0 bases not matched to a gene. The TCR was taken from a woman aged 40 to 55 in good health and CMV-seronegative. This chain links TRBV4-3 with TRBJ2-1; 11 bases line up with TRBD2. The sequenced sample consisted of PBMCs. CDR3 amino acids: CASSQTSGTYNEQFF. The CDR3 DNA reads TGCGCCAGCAGCCAGACTAGCGGGACCTACAATGAGCAGTTCTTC.